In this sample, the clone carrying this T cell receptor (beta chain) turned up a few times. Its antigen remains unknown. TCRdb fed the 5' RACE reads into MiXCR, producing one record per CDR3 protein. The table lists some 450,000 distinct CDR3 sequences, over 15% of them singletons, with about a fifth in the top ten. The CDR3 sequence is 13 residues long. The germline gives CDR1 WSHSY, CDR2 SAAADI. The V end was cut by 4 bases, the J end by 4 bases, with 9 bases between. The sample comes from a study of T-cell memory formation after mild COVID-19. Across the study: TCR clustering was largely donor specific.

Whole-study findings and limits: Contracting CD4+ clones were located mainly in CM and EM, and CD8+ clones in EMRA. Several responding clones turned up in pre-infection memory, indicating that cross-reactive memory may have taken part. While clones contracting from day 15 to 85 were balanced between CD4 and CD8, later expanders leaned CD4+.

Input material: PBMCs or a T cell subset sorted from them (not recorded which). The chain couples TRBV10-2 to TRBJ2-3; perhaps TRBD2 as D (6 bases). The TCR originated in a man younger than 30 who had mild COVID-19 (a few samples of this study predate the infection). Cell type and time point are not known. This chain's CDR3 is CASSAGEPDTQYF. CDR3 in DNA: TGCGCCAGCAGTGCGGGGGAGCCAGATACGCAGTATTTT.